This T cell receptor (beta chain) came from a study of response to subunit inactivated influenza vaccine. Whole-study findings and limits: That few new T cells are recruited by each seasonal influenza vaccination was the authors' suggestion.

This clonotype was counted at least ten times. As yet, its antigen is unknown. MiXCR, run by TCRdb on the RT-PCR reads, gives a single entry per CDR3 protein. This sample yields 450,000 to 600,000 distinct CDR3 sequences, of which roughly 7.6% are seen a single time; roughly 13% belongs to the top ten. Unmatched junction bases numbered 9, after V lost 6 bases and J lost 2 bases. The CDR3 is 15 amino acids. The source was PBMCs from blood, collected roughly 24 months after vaccination. The genes are TRBV12-3 or TRBV12-4 and TRBJ1-1; 7 bases match TRBD1. The TCR originated in a man between 50 and 69 years old who received an inactivated influenza vaccine. Written as DNA, the CDR3 is TGTGCCAGCAGACTAGAGGGGGCGCGAAACACTGAAGCTTTCTTT. Translation: CASRLEGARNTEAFF.